The 13 T cell receptor beta chains given below trace back to one sample, sequenced in a study of early T cells in non-severe SARS-CoV-2 infection. TCRdb processed the 5' RACE reads anew with MiXCR; each CDR3 protein has one entry. Of about 98,000 distinct CDR3 sequences listed, 9.5% to 12% are singletons. Sequenced sample: whole blood. Source of these receptors: an adult who was a healthcare worker with PCR-confirmed SARS-CoV-2 infection or an uninfected control (not recorded which).

The chain joins TRBV4-1 to TRBJ1-1; D is ambiguous. CDR3 length equals 13 residues. The V end lost 0 bases, the J end lost 6 bases, and 8 bases lay between the germline ends. CDR1 and CDR2 from the germline V gene are MGHRA and YSYEKL. For the CDR3, the DNA is TGCGCCAGCAGCCAAGATCTAGCCGCTGAAGCTTTCTTT. Protein: CASSQDLAAEAFF.

The chain has TRBV9 and TRBJ2-2, with 7 bases fitting TRBD1. The CDR3 is 15 residues long. V lost 0 bases to trimming and J lost 3 bases; unmatched junction nucleotides: 2. CDR1 and CDR2 (germline): SGDLS, YYNGEE. The chain's CDR3 is CASSVEGGYTGELFF. The CDR3 DNA sequence: TGTGCCAGCAGCGTAGAAGGGGGCTACACCGGGGAGCTGTTTTTT. Together with reference TRBV9 and TRBJ2-2, the CDR3 gives the full variable domain: DSGVTQTPKHLITATGQRVTLRCSPRSGDLSVYWYQQSLDQGLQFLIQYYNGEERAKGNILERFSAQQFPDLHSELNLSSLELGDSALYFCASSVEGGYTGELFFGEGSRLTVL.

About this clonotype itself: The junction does not match germline at one end; this may be a read error. The CDR3 nucleotides read TGTGCCAGTAGTATAGTTTGGGGCAGGGATAGCGATCAGCCCCAGCATTTT. This gives the protein CASSIVWGRDSDQPQHF. This chain connects TRBV19 to TRBJ1-5; D is possibly TRBD1 (5 bases). Looked up from germline, CDR1 is LNHDA and CDR2 is SQIVND (reference sequence). This CDR3 is built from 17 residues.

This clonotype was found many times. The chain links TRBV12-3 or TRBV12-4 to TRBJ1-2; weak D call: TRBD1 (6 bases). The CDR3 runs to 15 residues. Trimming cost V 6 bases and J 0 bases, with 14 bases left between them. Here the CDR3 DNA reads TGTGCCAGCAGCCTTGGGGGGGGCACTAACTATGGCTACACCTTC. Encoded protein: CASSLGGGTNYGYTF.

This clonotype has only a few counts. The V gene is TRBV24-1, the J gene TRBJ2-3, with 9 bases fitting TRBD1. Trimming took 3 bases from V and 2 from J; bases not matched to a gene: 8. The CDR3 spans 17 residues. CDR1 is KGHDR and CDR2 is SFDVKD in the germline V gene. CDR3 bases: TGTGCCACCAGTGATGCCGGGACAGGGATCTCCACAGATACGCAGTATTTT. Amino acids: CATSDAGTGISTDTQYF.

The gene calls are TRBV18 and TRBJ2-7, with 8 bases aligning to TRBD2. Germline CDR1 reads KGHSH; CDR2 reads LQKENI. This CDR3 is built from 17 residues. Germline trimming cut 3 bases from V and 4 bases from J; bases unmatched to any gene: 14. The CDR3 is CASSPLDGAGASYEQYF. DNA of the CDR3: TGTGCCAGCTCACCCCTAGACGGAGCGGGAGCCTCGTACGAGCAGTACTTC.

The table lists this clonotype with many counts. This sequence joins TRBV4-1 and TRBJ1-1; 10 bases align to TRBD1. The CDR3 is made up of 17 amino acids. The ends lost 5 bases at V and 0 bases at J; junction bases unmatched: 9. The germline gives CDR1 MGHRA, CDR2 YSYEKL. The CDR3 is CASSFTPGQGLNTEAFF. The CDR3 DNA sequence: TGCGCCAGCAGCTTCACTCCGGGACAGGGGCTGAACACTGAAGCTTTCTTT.

This clonotype was seen many times. The V call is TRBV4-1, the J call TRBJ1-5; the D gene is possibly TRBD1 (5 bases). There are 15 residues in the CDR3. Germline V gene sequence: CDR1 MGHRA, CDR2 YSYEKL. Trimming left V 2 bases short and J 3 bases short, with 11 bases between. CDR3 amino acids: CASSQPGRDNQPQHF. The CDR3 coding sequence is TGCGCCAGCAGCCAACCTGGCAGGGACAATCAGCCCCAGCATTTT.

The rearrangement joins TRBV15 to TRBJ2-7, with 7 positions matching TRBD2. Unmatched junction bases numbered 8, after V lost 0 bases and J lost 6 bases. The germline V gene encodes CDR1 LNHNV and CDR2 YYDKDF (reference sequence). This CDR3 spans 15 amino acids. CDR3 nucleotide sequence: TGTGCCACCAGCAGAGATCCGGGAGGAGAAGGCGAGCAGTACTTC. Amino acid sequence: CATSRDPGGEGEQYF.

The J gene is TRBJ1-2, the V gene TRBV20-1, with D possibly matching TRBD1 (6 bases). The V and J ends lost 2 bases and 6 bases respectively, with 16 bases between them. The CDR3 is 14 residues long. The V gene's germline CDR1 is DFQATT and CDR2 SNEGSKA (reference sequence). CDR3 amino acids: CSARKPGDMDGYTF. In nucleotides, the CDR3 is TGCAGTGCTAGAAAACCAGGGGATATGGATGGCTACACCTTC.

This clonotype was detected many times. The chain employs TRBV18 and TRBJ2-3, with D possibly being TRBD1 (5 bases). There are 15 residues in the CDR3. V lost 3 bases, J lost 0 bases, and 10 bases lay in between. The V gene's germline CDR1 is KGHSH and CDR2 LQKENI. The CDR3 reads CASSPGQGSTDTQYF. The CDR3 coding sequence is TGTGCCAGCTCACCTGGGCAGGGCAGCACAGATACGCAGTATTTT. Filled out from reference TRBV18 and TRBJ2-3, the complete variable domain reads NAGVMQNPRHLVRRRGQEARLRCSPMKGHSHVYWYRQLPEEGLKFMVYLQKENIIDESGMPKERFSAEFPKEGPSILRIQQVVRGDSAAYFCASSPGQGSTDTQYFGPGTRLTVL.

The J gene is TRBJ1-1, the V gene TRBV6-1; 7 nucleotides agree with TRBD1. Trimming took 6 bases from V and 4 from J; bases not matched to a gene: 11. The germline CDR1 and CDR2 sequences are MNHNS and SASEGT. This CDR3 spans 15 amino acids. CDR3 DNA: TGTGCCAGCAGCACCAGACAGGGAGTCGGCACTGAAGCTTTCTTT. Amino acid sequence: CASSTRQGVGTEAFF.

V usage is TRBV29-1 and J usage is TRBJ2-2, with D uncertain. Germline CDR1 is SQVTM and CDR2 is ANQGSEA. The V gene lost 3 bases and the J gene lost 0 bases, with 5 bases spanning the gap. The CDR3 is 13 amino acids. The CDR3 DNA sequence: TGCAGCGTTGACAGGACGAACACCGGGGAGCTGTTTTTT. Translation gives CSVDRTNTGELFF.